The 7 T cell receptor beta chains given below trace back to one sample, sequenced in a study of T cell responses to AZD1222 COVID-19 vaccine listed by TCRdb under 2021. The method behind the library was the immunoSEQ multiplex PCR assay. TCRdb's version of the immuneACCESS table is confined to in-frame rearrangements and falls short of the full clone set. An unresolved V gene accounts for under half of the shortfall where checked; the remainder is of unknown origin. Across this sample there are some 120,000 clones, with roughly nine tenths seen only once. The leading ten clones occupy roughly 4% of the sample. The time point label, read with the paper, signifies: baseline before first vaccination. Sequencing used peripheral blood, obtained on day 0 of AZD1222 vaccination. These receptors originate from an adult in good health.

The chain is built from TRBV5-4 and TRBJ1-2, with D perhaps TRBD1 (6 bases). Trimming shortened V by 4 bases and J by 8 bases, and 21 bases separated the two germline ends. Germline loops: CDR1 SGHNT, CDR2 YYREEE (reference sequence). The CDR3 covers 15 residues. In nucleotides, the CDR3 is TGTGCCAGCAGCCTCCAACAGGGATTTAGTACAGGCTACACCTTC. This gives the protein CASSLQQGFSTGYTF.

In this sample, this clone turned up once. The chain recombines TRBV7-8 with TRBJ2-3, with 12 bases fitting TRBD2. The CDR3 consists of 16 residues. V was pared by 5 bases and J by 1 base, with 4 bases of the junction left unmatched. Germline values: CDR1 SGHVS, CDR2 FQNEAQ. The DNA for the CDR3 is TGTGCCAGCAGCACACTAGCGGGAGGTGGCACAGATACGCAGTATTTT. As protein: CASSTLAGGGTDTQYF.

The chain is built from TRBV9 and TRBJ2-3; D might be TRBD2 (5 bases). CDR3 length: 13 amino acids. The V gene lost 7 bases and the J gene lost 2 bases, with 11 bases spanning the gap. Per germline, CDR1 SGDLS and CDR2 YYNGEE. CDR3 bases: TGTGCCAGCGGTCAGCGGAACACAGATACGCAGTATTTT. This sequence encodes CASGQRNTDTQYF.

The chain has TRBV6-6 and TRBJ2-7; 9 bases agree with TRBD2. V was clipped by 4 bases and J by 3 bases; unmatched bases: 7. Germline lookup yields CDR1 MNHNY and CDR2 SVGAGI (reference sequence). CDR3 size: 15 residues. This chain's CDR3 is CASSSPASGNYEQYF. CDR3 sequence (DNA): TGTGCCAGCAGTTCCCCGGCTAGCGGGAACTACGAGCAGTACTTC.

The chain combines TRBV27 with TRBJ2-3; 9 bases agree with TRBD1. After removal of 1 base from V and 5 bases from J, the junction contained 1 base not matched to a gene. There are 14 residues in the CDR3. Per germline, CDR1 MNHEY and CDR2 SMNVEV (reference sequence). The chain's CDR3 is CASSLWGQGDTQYF. CDR3 coding DNA: TGTGCCAGCAGTTTATGGGGACAGGGAGATACGCAGTATTTT.

The chain has TRBV5-1 and TRBJ2-3; D gene ambiguous. Looked up from germline, CDR1 is SGHRS and CDR2 is YFSETQ. V was cut by 2 bases and J by 1 base, with 5 bases left in between. CDR3 length: 13 residues. CDR3 coding DNA: TGCGCCAGCAGCTTCGAAGGCACAGATACGCAGTATTTT. It is translated as CASSFEGTDTQYF.

V gene TRBV19 combines with J gene TRBJ1-6; TRBD1 agrees at 8 bases. CDR3 length equals 15 residues. From germline, CDR1 is LNHDA and CDR2 SQIVND (reference sequence). With 3 bases clipped from V and 9 bases from J, the junction kept 7 bases outside the gene matches. Written as DNA, the CDR3 is TGTGCCAGTAGTATCGAGCAGGGGGCGTCTTCACCCCTCCACTTT. This codes for CASSIEQGASSPLHF.